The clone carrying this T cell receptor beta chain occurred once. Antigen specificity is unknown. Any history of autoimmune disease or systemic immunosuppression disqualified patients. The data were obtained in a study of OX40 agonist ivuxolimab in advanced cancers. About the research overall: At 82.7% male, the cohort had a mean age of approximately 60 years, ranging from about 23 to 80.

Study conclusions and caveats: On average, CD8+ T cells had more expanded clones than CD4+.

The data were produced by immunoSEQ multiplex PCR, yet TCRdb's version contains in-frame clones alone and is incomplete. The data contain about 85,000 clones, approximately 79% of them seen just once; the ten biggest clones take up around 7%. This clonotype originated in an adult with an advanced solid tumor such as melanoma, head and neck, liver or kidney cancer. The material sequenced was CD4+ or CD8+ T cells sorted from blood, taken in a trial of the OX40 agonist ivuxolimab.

CDR3 region: CASSLNRGNQPQHF. The CDR3 DNA is TGTGCCAGCTCACTCAACAGGGGCAATCAGCCCCAGCATTTT. The chain carries TRBV18 and TRBJ1-5; D may be TRBD1 (6 bases). Germline CDR1 is KGHSH and CDR2 is LQKENI. The V and J ends lost 4 bases and 2 bases respectively, with 9 bases between them. The CDR3 has 14 amino acids. Combining the CDR3 with reference TRBV18 and TRBJ1-5 gives the whole variable domain NAGVMQNPRHLVRRRGQEARLRCSPMKGHSHVYWYRQLPEEGLKFMVYLQKENIIDESGMPKERFSAEFPKEGPSILRIQQVVRGDSAAYFCASSLNRGNQPQHFGDGTRLSIL.